This TCR beta chain was captured in a study of shared clonotypes between healthy human individuals. The study's findings and limits: Among a few donors, approximately 5.4% of naive CD4 clonotypes were found in common.

On this clone itself: Its antigen is unidentified.

CDR3 size: 11 residues. V lost 5 bases, J lost 8 bases, and 10 bases lay in between. Germline values: CDR1 DFQATT, CDR2 SNEGSKA (reference sequence). In the CD4+ fraction, cells were divided into CD45RA+ naive and CD45RA-negative memory subsets. Profiled with immunoSEQ multiplex PCR; TCRdb holds only in-frame clones, not every one. The repertoire includes 950,000 to 1,100,000 clones, 65% to 75% of them detected once, and about 1.5% sits in the top ten. Sequences were obtained from memory CD4+ T cells sorted from blood. The subset: CD45RA-negative fraction. The V gene is TRBV20-1, the J gene TRBJ2-1; D not resolved. The source of this sequence is a man aged 18-30 years in good health. CDR3 residues: CSADLVDEQFF. CDR3 bases: TGCAGTGCTGACTTGGTAGATGAGCAGTTCTTC.